This T cell receptor (beta chain) was profiled in a study of beta chain features in type 1 diabetes. Expressed TCRB transcripts got sequenced, as all isolated RNA was reverse transcribed. The protocol was immunoSEQ multiplex PCR, while the TCRdb copy is restricted to in-frame clones and leaves out a portion. The sample gives approximately 400,000 clones, over 12% of which show up once; about 0.02% is in the top ten. This CDR3 comprises 15 residues. Germline V gives CDR1 LGHNT, CDR2 FRNRAP. V was clipped by 7 bases and J by 2 bases, with 15 bases between them. Specimen: naive CD4+ T cells from blood. The TCR comes from a woman between 18 and 30 years old in good health. The chain has TRBV12-5 and TRBJ2-1; maybe TRBD2 (5 bases). The CDR3 region has the DNA TGTGCTAGTGTCCGGGGAAGTGGGGCCTACAATGAGCAGTTCTTC. This codes for CASVRGSGAYNEQFF.